The 31 T cell receptor beta chains given below trace back to one sample, sequenced in a study of human T cells and chemical hapten exposure. As to time point: patch test 3, about 24 weeks after DPC sensitization. The treatment is: therapeutic diphenylcyclopropenone sensitization with weekly scalp DPC. MiXCR, run by TCRdb on the RACE reads, gives a single entry per CDR3 protein. This sample has 130,000 or so distinct CDR3 sequences, with over 9% found just once. The sample here was whole blood, taken in connection with sensitization to the hapten diphenylcyclopropenone (DPC). The receptors come from a woman aged 45-59 years with alopecia areata. Some clones in this sample may be carry-over from other donors' samples.

The CDR3 DNA sequence: TGTGCCAGCAGCTTGGTTAGCGCGAACACCGGGGAGCTGTTTTTT. This translates into CASSLVSANTGELFF. The rearrangement joins TRBV5-5 to TRBJ2-2, with D possibly matching TRBD2 (5 bases). The V and J ends lost 0 bases and 0 bases respectively, with 6 bases between them. Germline CDR1 is SGHKS and CDR2 is YYEKEE (reference sequence). The CDR3 extends over 15 amino acids.

In its sample, this clonotype was seen many times. The chain has TRBV29-1 and TRBJ2-7; no definite D call. Trimming stripped 1 base from V and 0 bases from J, with 7 bases between. There are 13 residues in the CDR3. The germline CDR1 and CDR2 sequences are SQVTM and ANQGSEA. The CDR3 reads CSVEGDISYEQYF. CDR3 in DNA: TGCAGCGTTGAAGGCGACATCTCCTACGAGCAGTACTTC.

There are many counts of this clonotype. The V and J genes are TRBV29-1 and TRBJ2-7; 7 positions match TRBD2. This CDR3 has 12 amino acids. Trimming at V came to 7 bases and at J to 2 bases, leaving 5 bases not matched to a gene. Germline CDR1 reads SQVTM; CDR2 reads ANQGSEA. The CDR3 reads CSGGLTTYEQYF. Here the CDR3 DNA reads TGCAGCGGGGGACTAACCACCTACGAGCAGTACTTC.

In the case of this clonotype: A much larger clone differs by one base, so this may be a read error. The chain has TRBV24-1 and TRBJ1-5; TRBD1 might be the D (5 bases). Germline CDR1 reads KGHDR; CDR2 reads SFDVKD. The CDR3 spans 14 residues. CDR3 nucleotide sequence: TGTGCCACCAGTCAGGGTTATAGCAATCAGCCCCAGAATTTT. It specifies CATSQGYSNQPQNF.

The CDR3 here is CSVEANTEAFF. The CDR3 bases are TGCAGCGTTGAGGCGAACACTGAAGCTTTCTTT. The J gene is TRBJ1-1, the V gene TRBV29-1; no definite D call. CDR1 SQVTM and CDR2 ANQGSEA come from the germline V gene. V was clipped by 3 bases and J by 1 base, with 3 bases between them. There are 11 residues in the CDR3.

There are many counts of this clonotype. The J gene is TRBJ2-7, the V gene TRBV6-5, with 9 nucleotides matching TRBD1. Trimming removed 5 bases from V and 0 bases from J; junction bases left unmatched: 5. Germline V gene lookup returns CDR1 MNHEY and CDR2 SVGAGI. CDR3 length: 15 residues. The CDR3 bases are TGTGCCAGCAGTCACGGGACAGGGAGCTCCTACGAGCAGTACTTC. Translated: CASSHGTGSSYEQYF.

Ten or more counts support this clonotype. The V and J genes are TRBV25-1 and TRBJ2-3; D gene unclear. The CDR3 spans 14 residues. Germline values: CDR1 MGHDK, CDR2 SYGVNS. V lost 2 bases to trimming and J lost 6 bases, with 12 bases between them. CDR3 coding DNA: TGTGCCAGCAGTGAACGTGGCAGCCGGGATACGCAGTATTTT. The encoded protein is CASSERGSRDTQYF.

This clonotype came up a few times. This chain links TRBV29-1 with TRBJ1-1; no clear D. The CDR3 is made up of 12 amino acids. Per the germline V gene, CDR1 is SQVTM and CDR2 is ANQGSEA. V shed 2 bases and J shed 1 base, with 5 bases lying between them. The CDR3 spells CSVEKGNTEAFF. CDR3 nucleotide sequence: TGCAGCGTTGAAAAAGGGAACACTGAAGCTTTCTTT. Using reference TRBV29-1 and TRBJ1-1 for the parts outside the CDR3, the full variable domain is SAVISQKPSRDICQRGTSLTIQCQVDSQVTMMFWYRQQPGQSLTLIATANQGSEATYESGFVIDKFPISRPNLTFSTLTVSNMSPEDSSIYLCSVEKGNTEAFFGQGTRLTVV.

CDR3 in amino acids: CASSVGDMPTLYGYTF. The CDR3 DNA is TGTGCCAGCAGCGTAGGGGACATGCCGACTCTCTATGGCTACACCTTC. The chain employs TRBV9 and TRBJ1-2; D is possibly TRBD1 (6 bases). CDR1 is SGDLS, CDR2 YYNGEE, per germline. The CDR3 is 16 amino acids. Trimming left V 0 bases short and J 4 bases short, with 16 bases between.

The gene calls are TRBV6-5 and TRBJ2-6, with 11 positions matching TRBD1. Germline CDR1 reads MNHEY; CDR2 reads SVGAGI. The CDR3 has 19 amino acids. J gave up 0 bases and V 2 bases, and 6 bases lay outside the gene matches. CDR3 in amino acids: CASSYPSGTGGSGANVLTF. Here the CDR3 DNA reads TGTGCCAGCAGTTACCCCTCCGGGACAGGGGGCTCTGGGGCCAACGTCCTGACTTTC.

The sample holds a few counts of this clonotype. The chain employs TRBV27 and TRBJ2-4; D remains ambiguous. The ends were cut back, 7 bases at V and 5 bases at J, with 12 bases in the middle. Germline V gene sequence: CDR1 MNHEY, CDR2 SMNVEV (reference sequence). CDR3 length: 13 amino acids. As DNA, the CDR3 is TGTGCCAGCAACTCTCGTACAGAAAACATTCAGTACTTC. Translation gives CASNSRTENIQYF.

V and J are TRBV20-1 and TRBJ1-5; D remains ambiguous. Germline V CDR1 and CDR2: DFQATT, SNEGSKA (reference sequence). The CDR3 is made up of 14 amino acids. V lost 1 base and J 6 bases, leaving 13 bases between the germline ends. This CDR3 is CSARGGKESQPQHF. The CDR3 DNA follows: TGCAGTGCTAGAGGGGGTAAGGAATCTCAGCCCCAGCATTTT.

CDR3 nucleotide sequence: TGTGCCAGCAGCGTAGGGACTAGCGGTACCTACGAGCAGTACTTC. Translation: CASSVGTSGTYEQYF. The chain recombines TRBV9 with TRBJ2-7; 10 bases agree with TRBD2. CDR1 SGDLS and CDR2 YYNGEE come from the germline V gene. The J segment lost 2 bases and the V segment lost 0 bases, leaving 2 bases of the junction unmatched. The CDR3 is made up of 15 amino acids.

This clonotype appeared a few times. CDR3 sequence: CASSTDLAGSPEQFF. The CDR3 DNA follows: TGTGCCAGCAGTACGGACCTAGCGGGATCCCCAGAGCAGTTCTTC. The gene calls are TRBV12-3 or TRBV12-4 and TRBJ2-1; 9 nucleotides match TRBD2. The CDR3 spans 15 residues. Trimming took 5 bases from V and 10 from J; bases not matched to a gene: 12.

This clonotype was observed many times. The chain employs TRBV29-1 and TRBJ2-5, with TRBD2 matching 7 bases. Germline CDR1 reads SQVTM; CDR2 reads ANQGSEA. V was clipped by 4 bases and J by 1 base; unmatched bases: 12. This CDR3 has 16 amino acids. The CDR3 nucleotides are TGCAGCGTTGCGTTGGCTCTAGCGGCTCTCCAAGAGACCCAGTACTTC. Encoded protein: CSVALALAALQETQYF.

V and J are TRBV29-1 and TRBJ1-2; D is perhaps TRBD1 (5 bases). Trimming took 0 bases from V and 7 from J, leaving 12 bases between them. Per the germline V gene, CDR1 is SQVTM and CDR2 is ANQGSEA. CDR3 length equals 13 residues. This CDR3 reads CSVEDIPGTGYTF. The CDR3 nucleotides are TGCAGCGTTGAAGATATCCCGGGGACTGGCTACACCTTC.

This clonotype has a handful of counts. The rearrangement joins TRBV4-1 to TRBJ1-5; D remains ambiguous. Trimming pared 0 bases from V and 5 bases from J, leaving 8 bases between. CDR1 is MGHRA and CDR2 is YSYEKL in the germline V gene. The CDR3 totals 14 residues. The CDR3 DNA reads as TGCGCCAGCAGCCAAGATGACACCGATCAGCCCCAGCATTTT. This gives the protein CASSQDDTDQPQHF.

This clonotype was detected many times. The chain couples TRBV5-1 to TRBJ1-2, with 9 nucleotides matching TRBD1. Germline lookup yields CDR1 SGHRS and CDR2 YFSETQ. This CDR3 is 15 amino acids long. The junction had 3 bases not matched to a gene; V was cut back by 3 bases and J by 0 bases. The CDR3 reads CASSSGTGTNYGYTF. CDR3 nucleotide sequence: TGCGCCAGCAGCTCAGGGACAGGGACTAACTATGGCTACACCTTC.

CDR3 sequence reads: CASSQDLHPLVSGNTIYF. CDR3 sequence (DNA): TGTGCCAGCAGCCAAGATCTTCATCCTTTGGTCTCTGGAAACACCATATATTTT. The gene calls are TRBV4-2 and TRBJ1-3; no firm D call. The CDR3 covers 18 residues. Germline CDR1 and CDR2: LGHNA and YNFKEQ. Trimming shortened V by 0 bases and J by 0 bases, and 15 bases separated the two germline ends.

In this sample, this clonotype turned up a few times. This chain connects TRBV7-2 to TRBJ2-2; no firm D call. V was shortened by 1 base and J by 4 bases, with 7 bases between the two germline ends. The germline V gene encodes CDR1 SGHTA and CDR2 FQGNSA. This CDR3 spans 14 amino acids. The CDR3 spells CASSLGIGTGELFF. The CDR3 region has the DNA TGTGCCAGCAGCTTAGGAATCGGCACCGGGGAGCTGTTTTTT.

This clonotype was seen many times. CDR3 coding DNA: TGTGCCAGCAGCTTAGTAGTCAGGGGAGACTCACCCCTCCACTTT. This codes for CASSLVVRGDSPLHF. This sequence joins TRBV7-2 and TRBJ1-6, with D perhaps TRBD1 (6 bases). Germline values: CDR1 SGHTA, CDR2 FQGNSA. The CDR3 covers 15 residues. The V and J ends lost 1 base and 10 bases respectively, with 14 bases between them.

The sample holds many counts of this clonotype. The chain has TRBV29-1 and TRBJ1-2; 9 bases align to TRBD1. CDR1 and CDR2 from the germline V gene are SQVTM and ANQGSEA. The ends lost 5 bases at V and 4 bases at J; junction bases unmatched: 5. The CDR3 totals 13 residues. In nucleotides, the CDR3 is TGCAGCGTTTACAGGGGGCGTCGCTATGGCTACACCTTC. Translation: CSVYRGRRYGYTF.

This clonotype has just a few counts. The chain carries TRBV5-1 and TRBJ2-7; D not resolved. The CDR3 consists of 14 residues. Trimming removed 4 bases from V and 1 base from J, with 12 bases in between. Germline lookup yields CDR1 SGHRS and CDR2 YFSETQ. CDR3 nucleotide sequence: TGCGCCAGCAGCGTCGGCGGTCGGTCCTACGAGCAGTACTTC. This sequence encodes CASSVGGRSYEQYF.

This chain joins TRBV12-3 or TRBV12-4 and TRBJ2-7; D gene ambiguous. Trimming took 2 bases from V and 5 from J, leaving 7 bases between them. There are 12 residues in the CDR3. The CDR3 DNA follows: TGTGCCAGCAGTTTAATGGGGAACGAGCAGTACTTC. This translates into CASSLMGNEQYF.

This clonotype was seen a handful of times. V and J are TRBV7-2 and TRBJ2-3, with 11 nucleotides matching TRBD2. The J segment lost 3 bases and the V segment lost 1 base, leaving 9 bases of the junction unmatched. The V gene's germline CDR1 is SGHTA and CDR2 FQGNSA. CDR3 length: 18 amino acids. CDR3 in amino acids: CASSLEEGGLAATDTQYF. The CDR3 DNA reads TGTGCCAGCAGCTTAGAGGAGGGGGGACTAGCGGCTACAGATACGCAGTATTTT.

The V gene is TRBV4-1, the J gene TRBJ1-4, with no clear D. V lost 2 bases, J lost 5 bases, and 12 bases lay in between. The CDR3 spans 15 residues. Germline V gene sequence: CDR1 MGHRA, CDR2 YSYEKL. CDR3: CASSQPGTVNEKLFF. CDR3 DNA sequence: TGCGCCAGCAGCCAACCCGGCACAGTGAATGAAAAACTGTTTTTT.

In its sample, this clonotype was seen a few times. The CDR3 sequence is CASSQDSTGTSTDTQYF. In nucleotides, the CDR3 is TGCGCCAGCAGCCAAGATTCGACAGGGACTAGCACAGATACGCAGTATTTT. The rearrangement uses TRBV4-3 and TRBJ2-3, with D perhaps TRBD1 (7 bases). Germline loops: CDR1 LGHNA, CDR2 YSLEER. V dropped 0 bases and J dropped 0 bases, with 13 bases sitting between them. The CDR3 sequence is 17 residues long.

There are many counts of this clonotype. The V gene is TRBV2, the J gene TRBJ1-3, with 7 bases aligning to TRBD1. This CDR3 has 14 residues. CDR1 and CDR2 (germline): SNHLY, FYNNEI. V trimming: 5 bases; J trimming: 3 bases; junction bases outside the gene matches: 4. In nucleotides, the CDR3 is TGTGCCAGCAGTCCGACAGGGAGTGGAAACACCATATATTTT. Its translation: CASSPTGSGNTIYF. The whole variable domain, filled in from reference TRBV2 and TRBJ1-3, reads EPEVTQTPSHQVTQMGQEVILRCVPISNHLYFYWYRQILGQKVEFLVSFYNNEISEKSEIFDDQFSVERPDGSNFTLKIRSTKLEDSAMYFCASSPTGSGNTIYFGEGSWLTVV.

The chain recombines TRBV5-1 with TRBJ1-6; D gene ambiguous. In germline, CDR1 is SGHRS, CDR2 YFSETQ. V was trimmed by 6 bases and J by 7 bases, leaving 20 bases between them. The CDR3 consists of 16 residues. CDR3 region: CASTFTEPTPNSPLHF. The CDR3, as DNA: TGCGCCAGCACCTTCACAGAACCGACCCCAAATTCACCCCTCCACTTT.

The chain is built from TRBV28 and TRBJ1-2, with D hard to call. V was trimmed by 5 bases and J by 4 bases, leaving 8 bases between them. Germline CDR1 MDHEN, CDR2 SYDVKM. The length of the CDR3 is 12 residues. The CDR3 DNA reads TGTGCCAGCAGTACTGGTGCCTATGGCTACACCTTC. Protein product: CASSTGAYGYTF.

This clonotype has ten or more counts. The V gene is TRBV4-3, the J gene TRBJ2-2, with 9 nucleotides matching TRBD2. In germline, CDR1 is LGHNA, CDR2 YSLEER. The CDR3 consists of 15 residues. J lost 5 bases, V lost 4 bases, and 5 bases had no gene match. CDR3 residues: CASSLGLAETGELFF. CDR3 in DNA: TGCGCCAGCAGCCTGGGACTAGCAGAAACCGGGGAGCTGTTTTTT.